This T cell receptor beta chain was captured by sequencing in a study of regulatory T cells in long-lasting Graves disease. This clonotype was observed at least ten times. Its specificity is not known. Time point: persistent/refractory GD, antithyroid drugs over 5 years with positive TRAb. The TCR library was made from RNA extracted from PBMCs. Arm-PCR with iRepertoire HTBI primers amplified the CDR3 regions for these TCR beta libraries. One entry per CDR3 protein results from TCRdb running MiXCR on the multiplex PCR reads. The sample lists about 290,000 distinct CDR3 sequences; 22% were seen once. Study-wide findings and caveats: Lower TCR diversity characterized persistent Graves' patients relative to newly diagnosed patients.

Looked up from germline, CDR1 is GTSNPN and CDR2 is SVGIG (reference sequence). The CDR3 extends over 13 amino acids. Trimming shortened V by 1 base and J by 5 bases, and 9 bases separated the two germline ends. The starting material was peripheral blood mononuclear cells (PBMCs), obtained when the disease was refractory, from a patient treated with antithyroid drugs. The chain recombines TRBV30 with TRBJ1-5; no clear D gene. The sequence came from a female donor with Graves disease. CDR3 in DNA: TGTGCCTGGAGTGGCCAGGTCGATCAGCCCCAGCATTTT. Translated: CAWSGQVDQPQHF. Full variable domain (rest looked up from reference TRBV30 and TRBJ1-5): SQTIHQWPATLVQPVGSPLSLECTVEGTSNPNLYWYRQAAGRGLQLLFYSVGIGQISSEVPQNLSASRPQDRQFILSSKKLLLSDSGFYLCAWSGQVDQPQHFGDGTRLSIL.